The rows below give T cell receptor beta chains drawn from one sample of a study of cytomegalovirus exposure and HLA in healthy donors. Sequencing was performed with immunoSEQ multiplex PCR; in TCRdb, only in-frame clones are kept and a portion is missing. The sample consists of 150,000 to 250,000 clones, about 80% of them appearing once. The sample consisted of PBMCs. These receptors all come from a man younger than 40 in good health and CMV-seronegative. Both conserved end residues are trimmed from each CDR3. A D gene is named only where the DNA matches it firmly.

cdr3_length j_call d_call v_call cdr3_aa
11 TRBJ1-4 - TRBV5-4 ASSLARNEKLF
13 TRBJ2-2 TRBD1 TRBV29-1 SVGRQGANTGELF
14 TRBJ2-3 - TRBV5-1 ASSLGPQGGSDTQY
15 TRBJ1-2 - TRBV7-9 ASSFLGVSATNYGYT
12 TRBJ2-7 TRBD2 TRBV6-1 ASSEGGTGHEQY
13 TRBJ1-5 TRBD1 TRBV28 ASSSKTGLNQPQH
14 TRBJ2-1 TRBD2 TRBV9 ASSVVLAGAMNEQF
9 TRBJ2-1 - TRBV20-1 SARELPEQF
13 TRBJ1-4 TRBD1 TRBV5-1 ASSTSGTGLEKLF
13 TRBJ2-5 TRBD1 TRBV28 ASSNRDRVIETQY
11 TRBJ2-7 TRBD1 TRBV19 ASLDRRSYEQY
11 TRBJ2-1 - TRBV11-3 ASSRSVTGEQF
11 TRBJ1-5 - TRBV6-1 AGPKYSNQPQH
11 TRBJ2-7 - TRBV2 ASMIGLVYEQY
13 TRBJ2-2 - TRBV5-1 ASSLQRLNTGELF
13 TRBJ1-1 TRBD1 TRBV7-9 ASRGTGGGNTEAF
13 TRBJ2-5 TRBD1 TRBV5-1 ASSLAQGADETQY
12 TRBJ2-7 TRBD2 TRBV19 ASSRLAGNYEQY
13 TRBJ2-7 TRBD2 TRBV27 ASSYKGLAGYEQY
11 TRBJ1-1 - TRBV11-2 ASSFRRGTEAF
13 TRBJ1-2 - TRBV10-3 AISESAKSIWGYT
12 TRBJ2-3 TRBD1 TRBV27 ASRRDRVGDTQY